These 21 T cell receptor beta chains share one sample of origin, sequenced in a study of T cells in Graves' hyperthyroidism and ophthalmopathy (dated by TCRdb to between 2017 and 2020). The library was obtained by multiplex PCR. The instrument was an Illumina HiSeq 2000. TCR beta CDR3 regions were amplified from RNA transcripts. For the first round of RT-PCR on the TCR CDR3, the HTBI primer set was used together with the Qiagen OneStep RT-PCR kit. The raw public data were reprocessed by TCRdb itself: fastp quality trimming at Q25, MiXCR clonotype calling, in-frame beta chains only. For every CDR3 protein sequence, its rows merge into one entry that carries the most common genes and DNA. The sample table lists a few hundred thousand distinct CDR3 sequences, less than 20% of them with a count of one. Of the sample, roughly 39% is held by the ten largest clones. Specimen: blood. Source of these receptors: a man aged 50-60 years with Graves' ophthalmopathy.

V and J are TRBV20-1 and TRBJ2-1, with D uncertain. Germline CDR1 reads DFQATT; CDR2 reads SNEGSKA (reference sequence). This CDR3 comprises 12 residues. Trimming stripped 0 bases from V and 8 bases from J, with 8 bases between. This CDR3 is CSARDLAHEQFF. The CDR3 DNA reads TGCAGTGCTAGAGATCTTGCCCATGAGCAGTTCTTC.

There are many counts of this clonotype. The gene calls are TRBV12-3 or TRBV12-4 and TRBJ2-3; perhaps TRBD2 as D (6 bases). V lost 7 bases to trimming and J lost 0 bases, with 20 bases between them. The CDR3 loop spans 17 amino acids. CDR3 in amino acids: CASTEIPGTPSTDTQYF. DNA of the CDR3: TGTGCCAGCACCGAAATCCCAGGGACTCCTAGCACAGATACGCAGTATTTT.

A remark on this clonotype: One base away lies a much larger clone, so this may be a sequencing read error. This sequence joins TRBV11-2 and TRBJ1-1; TRBD1 is a possible D gene (5 bases). Trimming removed 5 bases from V and 3 bases from J, with 16 bases in between. This CDR3 has 15 amino acids. The V gene's germline CDR1 is SGHAT and CDR2 FQNNGV. The CDR3 sequence: CASSPYRLRDTEAFF. CDR3 coding DNA: TGTGCCAGCAGCCCCTACAGGCTCCGGGACACTGAAGCTTTCTTT.

The rearrangement uses TRBV20-1 and TRBJ2-1; D may be TRBD2 (5 bases). The germline V gene encodes CDR1 DFQATT and CDR2 SNEGSKA (reference sequence). Trimming cost V 5 bases and J 8 bases, with 13 bases left between them. The CDR3 covers 12 residues. CDR3 bases: TGCAGTGCTCGGGGATTAAAGGATGAGCAGTTCTTC. It specifies CSARGLKDEQFF.

Details on this clonotype: Just one base apart from a much larger clone, this may be a read error. The chain links TRBV6-1 to TRBJ1-5; D possibly corresponds to TRBD1 (5 bases). The length of the CDR3 is 17 residues. Germline CDR1 MNHNS, CDR2 SASEGT. CDR3 sequence reads: CASGESRSAGVGQPQHF. The CDR3 DNA is TGTGCCAGCGGTGAGTCCCGTTCGGCGGGGGTCGGTCAGCCCCAGCATTTT.

This clonotype was picked up a small number of times. The chain carries TRBV5-1 and TRBJ2-1; TRBD1 agrees at 9 bases. J lost 6 bases, V lost 3 bases, and 10 bases had no gene match. The CDR3 extends over 16 amino acids. Per germline, CDR1 SGHRS and CDR2 YFSETQ. CDR3 sequence: CASSSHGTGYSNEQFF. CDR3 DNA sequence: TGCGCCAGCAGCTCACATGGGACAGGGTACAGCAATGAGCAGTTCTTC.

There are a few counts of this clonotype. The chain couples TRBV20-1 to TRBJ2-1; TRBD2 agrees at 10 bases. This CDR3 comprises 15 residues. J was trimmed by 6 bases and V by 1 base; bases with no gene match: 6. Germline V gives CDR1 DFQATT, CDR2 SNEGSKA (reference sequence). CDR3 protein: CSARVPAGGFNEQFF. The CDR3 DNA reads as TGCAGTGCTAGAGTTCCAGCGGGAGGGTTCAATGAGCAGTTCTTC.

V and J are TRBV5-4 and TRBJ2-5, with D hard to call. CDR3 length: 13 residues. Per germline, CDR1 SGHNT and CDR2 YYREEE (reference sequence). V dropped 4 bases and J dropped 4 bases, with 11 bases sitting between them. CDR3 region: CASSHQEVETQYF. CDR3 coding DNA: TGTGCCAGCAGCCATCAAGAAGTAGAGACCCAGTACTTC.

The table lists this clonotype with a few counts. The CDR3 sequence: CASDYRGREQFF. The CDR3, as DNA: TGTGCCAGCGATTACAGGGGTAGGGAGCAGTTCTTC. The rearrangement uses TRBV28 and TRBJ2-1, with TRBD1 matching over 7 bases. This CDR3 has 12 residues. Trimming took 8 bases from V and 10 from J; bases not matched to a gene: 8. Germline V gene data show CDR1 as MDHEN and CDR2 as SYDVKM.

V usage is TRBV20-1 and J usage is TRBJ2-5; D remains unclear. CDR3 size: 12 residues. V lost 5 bases, J lost 5 bases, and 12 bases lay in between. The germline V gene encodes CDR1 DFQATT and CDR2 SNEGSKA (reference sequence). The chain's CDR3 is CSARSGVETQYF. The CDR3 coding sequence is TGCAGTGCTCGGTCCGGAGTGGAGACCCAGTACTTC.

This clonotype has just a few counts. The chain is built from TRBV29-1 and TRBJ1-1; the D gene is possibly TRBD1 (5 bases). Between the trimmed V and J ends, which lost 4 bases and 2 bases, there was a span of 8 bases. The length of the CDR3 is 12 residues. Germline V gives CDR1 SQVTM, CDR2 ANQGSEA. The CDR3 region has the DNA TGCAGCGTTGGACAGTTCAACACTGAAGCTTTCTTT. Protein: CSVGQFNTEAFF.

This clonotype has at least ten counts. This chain connects TRBV6-1 to TRBJ1-3; 7 positions agree with TRBD1. CDR1 MNHNS and CDR2 SASEGT come from the germline V gene. CDR3 length: 16 residues. V trimming: 5 bases; J trimming: 2 bases; junction bases outside the gene matches: 9. CDR3 sequence: CASSQDRTLAGNTIYF. The DNA of the CDR3 is TGTGCCAGCAGTCAGGACAGGACCCTTGCTGGAAACACCATATATTTT.

This clonotype was counted at least ten times. This chain uses TRBV11-2 with TRBJ2-3; a weak D match, TRBD2 (6 bases). The germline V gene has CDR1 SGHAT and CDR2 FQNNGV. V lost 5 bases and J lost 3, with 12 bases in between. This CDR3 spans 14 amino acids. The CDR3 DNA reads TGTGCCAGCAGCCTTAGGAGGGTAACAGATACGCAGTATTTT. The encoded protein is CASSLRRVTDTQYF.

The chain couples TRBV6-1 to TRBJ1-5; 7 bases are shared with TRBD1. The CDR3 extends over 15 amino acids. V dropped 6 bases and J dropped 2; count of bases not matched to a gene: 7. The germline CDR1 and CDR2 sequences are MNHNS and SASEGT. In DNA form, the CDR3 reads TGTGCCAGCAGATTGGGGCAGGGGGGCAATCAGCCCCAGCATTTT. Its translation: CASRLGQGGNQPQHF.

This clonotype was seen only once. This sequence joins TRBV29-1 and TRBJ2-7; D uncertain. This CDR3 has 13 residues. CDR1 is SQVTM, CDR2 ANQGSEA, per germline. With 3 bases removed from V and 7 bases from J, the gap between germline ends came to 16 bases. This CDR3 reads CSVDYSSLGEQYF. The CDR3, as DNA: TGCAGCGTTGATTACAGTAGCCTGGGTGAGCAGTACTTC.

The gene calls are TRBV20-1 and TRBJ2-1; 15 bases agree with TRBD2. The CDR3 totals 15 residues. J lost 10 bases, V lost 1 base, and 5 bases had no gene match. Germline V gives CDR1 DFQATT, CDR2 SNEGSKA (reference sequence). CDR3 protein: CSARAGLAGGREQFF. The CDR3 DNA reads TGCAGTGCTAGAGCGGGACTAGCGGGAGGTAGGGAGCAGTTCTTC.

This clonotype was counted many times. V usage is TRBV10-3 and J usage is TRBJ2-5, with 14 bases that match TRBD2. CDR3 length: 18 residues. V trimming: 2 bases; J trimming: 5 bases; junction bases outside the gene matches: 10. Germline V gene data show CDR1 as ENHRY and CDR2 as SYGVKD. The CDR3 bases are TGTGCCATCAGTGAGGGAGGACTAGCGGGAGGATTGGGGGAGACCCAGTACTTC. As protein: CAISEGGLAGGLGETQYF.

This clonotype occurred many times. V and J are TRBV7-2 and TRBJ2-7, with TRBD2 matching 13 bases. After removal of 1 base from V and 3 bases from J, the junction contained 9 bases not matched to a gene. CDR3 length: 18 amino acids. Per germline, CDR1 SGHTA and CDR2 FQGNSA. The CDR3 DNA follows: TGTGCCAGCAGCTTAGTTGGACTAGCGGGAGTGAACTTCTACGAGCAGTACTTC. Its protein product is CASSLVGLAGVNFYEQYF.

The chain links TRBV6-1 to TRBJ1-3, with D perhaps TRBD1 (6 bases). Looked up from germline, CDR1 is MNHNS and CDR2 is SASEGT. Trimming shortened V by 0 bases and J by 0 bases, and 15 bases separated the two germline ends. The CDR3 loop spans 18 amino acids. The CDR3 spells CASSEAANGQTSGNTIYF. In nucleotides, the CDR3 is TGTGCCAGCAGTGAAGCGGCAAACGGACAGACCTCTGGAAACACCATATATTTT.

This clonotype has just a few counts. The chain carries TRBV19 and TRBJ2-5; 7 nucleotides line up with TRBD1. Trimming removed 7 bases from V and 4 bases from J; junction bases left unmatched: 6. This CDR3 region has 13 residues. CDR1 is LNHDA and CDR2 is SQIVND in the germline V gene (reference sequence). The CDR3 nucleotides are TGTGCCAGTACCGACAGGGTTGGAGAGACCCAGTACTTC. Translation gives CASTDRVGETQYF.

This chain joins TRBV19 and TRBJ1-2; 9 nucleotides agree with TRBD1. Losses at the gene ends were 3 bases for V and 8 bases for J; bases not matched to a gene: 7. Germline V CDR1 and CDR2: LNHDA, SQIVND (reference sequence). The CDR3 has 14 amino acids. The CDR3 here is CASSISGTGRGYTF. The CDR3 DNA reads TGTGCCAGTAGTATCTCCGGGACAGGGCGCGGCTACACCTTC. Full variable domain (remainder filled in from reference TRBV19 and TRBJ1-2): DGGITQSPKYLFRKEGQNVTLSCEQNLNHDAMYWYRQDPGQGLRLIYYSQIVNDFQKGDIAEGYSVSREKKESFPLTVTSAQKNPTAFYLCASSISGTGRGYTFGSGTRLTVV.